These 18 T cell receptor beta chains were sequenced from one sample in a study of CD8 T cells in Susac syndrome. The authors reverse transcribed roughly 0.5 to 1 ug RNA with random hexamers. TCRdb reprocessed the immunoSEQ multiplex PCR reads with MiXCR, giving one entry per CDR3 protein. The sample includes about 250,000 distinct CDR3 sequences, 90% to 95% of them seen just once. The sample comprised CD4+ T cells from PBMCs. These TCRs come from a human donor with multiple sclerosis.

The CDR3 sequence: CATSRAHNSPLHF. The CDR3, as DNA: TGTGCCACCAGCAGAGCCCACAATTCACCCCTCCACTTT. The chain recombines TRBV15 with TRBJ1-6; D unresolved. Trimming pared 1 base from V and 7 bases from J, leaving 5 bases between. Germline V gene lookup returns CDR1 LNHNV and CDR2 YYDKDF (reference sequence). The CDR3 has 13 residues.

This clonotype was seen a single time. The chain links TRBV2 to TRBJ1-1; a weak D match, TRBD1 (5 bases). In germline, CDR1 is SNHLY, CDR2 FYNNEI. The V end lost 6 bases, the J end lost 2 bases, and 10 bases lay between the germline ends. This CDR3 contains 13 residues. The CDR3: CASRTTVNTEAFF. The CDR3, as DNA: TGTGCCAGCAGGACGACAGTAAACACTGAAGCTTTCTTT.

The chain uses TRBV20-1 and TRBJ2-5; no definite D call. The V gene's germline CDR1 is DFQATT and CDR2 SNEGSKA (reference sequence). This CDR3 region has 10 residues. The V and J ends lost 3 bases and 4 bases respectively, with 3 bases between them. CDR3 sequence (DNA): TGCAGTGCTAGTACAGAGACCCAGTACTTC. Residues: CSASTETQYF.

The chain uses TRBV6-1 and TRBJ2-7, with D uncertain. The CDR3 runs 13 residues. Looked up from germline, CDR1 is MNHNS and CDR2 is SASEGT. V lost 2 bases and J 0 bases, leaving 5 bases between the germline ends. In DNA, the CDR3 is TGTGCCAGCAGTGAATCGGCCTCCTACGAGCAGTACGTC. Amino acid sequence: CASSESASYEQYV.

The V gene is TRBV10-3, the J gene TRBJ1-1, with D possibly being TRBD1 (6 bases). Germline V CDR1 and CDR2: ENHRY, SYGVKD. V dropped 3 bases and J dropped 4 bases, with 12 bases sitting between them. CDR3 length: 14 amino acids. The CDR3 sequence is CAISDPGASTEAFF. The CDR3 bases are TGTGCCATCAGTGACCCAGGGGCGAGCACTGAAGCTTTCTTT.

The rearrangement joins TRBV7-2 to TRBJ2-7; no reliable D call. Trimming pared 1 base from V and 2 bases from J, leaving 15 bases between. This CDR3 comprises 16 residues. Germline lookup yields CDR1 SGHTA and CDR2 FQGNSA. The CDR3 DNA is TGTGCCAGCAGCTTAGTAATGGTCCGCATCACCTACGAGCAGTACTTC. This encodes CASSLVMVRITYEQYF. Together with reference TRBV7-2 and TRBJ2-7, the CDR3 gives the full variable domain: GAGVSQSPSNKVTEKGKDVELRCDPISGHTALYWYRQSLGQGLEFLIYFQGNSAPDKSGLPSDRFSAERTGGSVSTLTIQRTQQEDSAVYLCASSLVMVRITYEQYFGPGTRLTVT.

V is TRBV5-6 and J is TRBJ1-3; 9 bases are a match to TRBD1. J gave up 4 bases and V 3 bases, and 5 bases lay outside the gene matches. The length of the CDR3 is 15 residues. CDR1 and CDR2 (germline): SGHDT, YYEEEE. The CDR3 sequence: CASSSQGARGNTIYF. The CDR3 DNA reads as TGTGCCAGCAGCTCACAGGGGGCGCGGGGAAACACCATATATTTT.

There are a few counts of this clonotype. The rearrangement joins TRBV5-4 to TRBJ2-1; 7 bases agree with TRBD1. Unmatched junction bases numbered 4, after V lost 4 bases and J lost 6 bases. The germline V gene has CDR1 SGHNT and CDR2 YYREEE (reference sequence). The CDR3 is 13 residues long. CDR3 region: CASSRPGGNEQFF. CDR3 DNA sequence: TGTGCCAGCAGCCGTCCAGGGGGCAATGAGCAGTTCTTC.

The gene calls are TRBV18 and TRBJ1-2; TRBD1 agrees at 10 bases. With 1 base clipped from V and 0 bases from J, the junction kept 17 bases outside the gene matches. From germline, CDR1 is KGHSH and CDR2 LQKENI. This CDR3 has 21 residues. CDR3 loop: CASSPRPLDGDRGLANYGYTF. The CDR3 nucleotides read TGTGCCAGCTCACCACGCCCCTTGGATGGGGACAGGGGATTAGCTAACTATGGCTACACCTTC. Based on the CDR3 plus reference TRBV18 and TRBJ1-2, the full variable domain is NAGVMQNPRHLVRRRGQEARLRCSPMKGHSHVYWYRQLPEEGLKFMVYLQKENIIDESGMPKERFSAEFPKEGPSILRIQQVVRGDSAAYFCASSPRPLDGDRGLANYGYTFGSGTRLTVV.

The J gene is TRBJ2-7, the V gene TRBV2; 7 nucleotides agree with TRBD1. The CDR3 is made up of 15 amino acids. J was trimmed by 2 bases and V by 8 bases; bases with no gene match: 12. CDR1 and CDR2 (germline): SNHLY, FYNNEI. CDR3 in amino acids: CASQRGTGQTYEQYV. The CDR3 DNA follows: TGTGCCAGCCAGCGTGGAACGGGACAGACCTACGAGCAGTACGTC.

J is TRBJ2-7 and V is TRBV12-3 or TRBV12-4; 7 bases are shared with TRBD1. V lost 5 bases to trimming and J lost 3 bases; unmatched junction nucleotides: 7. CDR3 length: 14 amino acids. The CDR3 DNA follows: TGTGCCAGCAGTGGGACAGTAGGTATCTACGAGCAGTACTTC. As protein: CASSGTVGIYEQYF.

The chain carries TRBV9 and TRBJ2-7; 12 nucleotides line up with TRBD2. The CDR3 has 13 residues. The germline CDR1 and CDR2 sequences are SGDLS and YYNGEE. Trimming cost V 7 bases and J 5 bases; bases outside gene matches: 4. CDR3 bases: TGTGCCAGCGAGACTAGCGGGAGCCACGAGCAGTACGTC. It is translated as CASETSGSHEQYV.

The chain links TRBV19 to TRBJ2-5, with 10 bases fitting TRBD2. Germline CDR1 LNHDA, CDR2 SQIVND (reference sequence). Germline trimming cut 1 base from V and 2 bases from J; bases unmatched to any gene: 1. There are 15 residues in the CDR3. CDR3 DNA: TGTGCCAGTAGTATAGCAGCGGGGGGGCAAGAGACCCAGTACTTC. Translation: CASSIAAGGQETQYF.

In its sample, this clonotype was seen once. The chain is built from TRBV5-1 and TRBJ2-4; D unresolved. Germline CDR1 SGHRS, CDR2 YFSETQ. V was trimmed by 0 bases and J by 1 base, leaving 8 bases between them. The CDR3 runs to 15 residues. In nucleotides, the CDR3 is TGCGCCAGCAGCTTGGTTGTGGGGGCCAAAAACATTCAGTACTTC. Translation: CASSLVVGAKNIQYF.

For the CDR3, the DNA is TGCGCCAGCAGCTTCGCGAACCTGGGCGCTGAAGCTTTCTTT. Translation gives CASSFANLGAEAFF. This chain links TRBV5-1 with TRBJ1-1; D not certain. This CDR3 has 14 amino acids. Trimming removed 2 bases at V and 6 bases at J, with 14 bases between. Looked up from germline, CDR1 is SGHRS and CDR2 is YFSETQ.

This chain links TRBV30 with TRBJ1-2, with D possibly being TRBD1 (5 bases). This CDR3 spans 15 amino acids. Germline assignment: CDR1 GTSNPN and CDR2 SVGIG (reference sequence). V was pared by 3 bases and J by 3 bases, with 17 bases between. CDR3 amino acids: CAWRGGGGVHYGYTF. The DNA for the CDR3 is TGTGCCTGGAGGGGGGGTGGTGGAGTTCACTATGGCTACACCTTC.

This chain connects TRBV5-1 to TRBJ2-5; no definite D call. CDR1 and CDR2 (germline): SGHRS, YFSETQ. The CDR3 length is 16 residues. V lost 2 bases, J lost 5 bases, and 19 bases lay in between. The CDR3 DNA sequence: TGCGCCAGCAGCTTTGGGTTAGGGTCCTACGGGGAGACCCAGTACTTC. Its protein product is CASSFGLGSYGETQYF.

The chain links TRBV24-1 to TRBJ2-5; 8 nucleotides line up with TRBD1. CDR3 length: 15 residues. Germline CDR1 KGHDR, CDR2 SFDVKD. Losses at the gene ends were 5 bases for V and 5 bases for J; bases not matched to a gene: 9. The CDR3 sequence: CATSVARGRGETQYF. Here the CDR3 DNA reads TGTGCCACCAGTGTTGCCAGGGGGCGCGGGGAGACCCAGTACTTC.